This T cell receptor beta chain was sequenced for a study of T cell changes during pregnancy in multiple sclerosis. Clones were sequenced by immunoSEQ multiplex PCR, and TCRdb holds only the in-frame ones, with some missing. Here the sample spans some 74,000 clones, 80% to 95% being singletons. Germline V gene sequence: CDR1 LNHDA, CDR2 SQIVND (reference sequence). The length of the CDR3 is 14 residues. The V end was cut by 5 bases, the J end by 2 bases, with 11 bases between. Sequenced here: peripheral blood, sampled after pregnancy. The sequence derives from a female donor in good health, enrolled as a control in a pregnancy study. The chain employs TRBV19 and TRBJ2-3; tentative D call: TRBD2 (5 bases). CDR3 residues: CASSEGSSTDTQYF. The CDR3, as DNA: TGTGCCAGTAGTGAGGGCTCTTCCACAGATACGCAGTATTTT.